The 7 T cell receptor beta chains given below trace back to one sample, sequenced in a study of a mutant IDH1 vaccine in newly diagnosed glioma. Antigens for these TCRs are unknown. The method was immunoSEQ multiplex PCR; TCRdb's version includes in-frame clones alone and lacks a portion of them. The repertoire holds tens of thousands of clones, with 70% to 85% as singletons. Stated time point: week 5, during vaccination. The vaccine gave 300 ug of a 20-mer mutant IDH1 peptide subcutaneously per dose. Sequencing was performed on PBMCs, taken from a glioma patient whose treatment included an IDH1 peptide vaccine. The receptors stem from a woman aged 18-30 years with glioma. Some clones in this sample may be carry-over from other donors' samples.

This clone came up a few times. This sequence joins TRBV19 and TRBJ1-1, with TRBD1 identical over 7 bases. The germline V gene encodes CDR1 LNHDA and CDR2 SQIVND (reference sequence). V lost 1 base and J lost 4; bases outside the gene matches: 6. There are 15 residues in the CDR3. The DNA of the CDR3 is TGTGCCAGTAGTATAGGTCTACAGGGGCTCACTGAAGCTTTCTTT. Translated, it gives CASSIGLQGLTEAFF. Complete variable domain (other parts from reference TRBV19 and TRBJ1-1): DGGITQSPKYLFRKEGQNVTLSCEQNLNHDAMYWYRQDPGQGLRLIYYSQIVNDFQKGDIAEGYSVSREKKESFPLTVTSAQKNPTAFYLCASSIGLQGLTEAFFGQGTRLTVV.

This sequence joins TRBV10-3 and TRBJ2-6; D may be TRBD1 (6 bases). Trimming stripped 6 bases from V and 1 base from J, with 13 bases between. Germline lookup yields CDR1 ENHRY and CDR2 SYGVKD. The CDR3 runs 16 residues. The CDR3, as DNA: TGTGCCATCAGAACAGGGCAGGGGTCTGGGGCCAACGTCCTGACTTTC. This encodes CAIRTGQGSGANVLTF.

This clone was seen a few times. This sequence joins TRBV13 and TRBJ1-1; D uncertain. Germline V gene data show CDR1 as PRHDT and CDR2 as FYEKMQ (reference sequence). V lost 1 base and J 3 bases, leaving 3 bases between the germline ends. This CDR3 comprises 12 residues. The CDR3 loop is CASSLEDTEAFF. The CDR3 DNA is TGTGCCAGCAGCTTAGAGGACACTGAAGCTTTCTTT.

The V and J genes are TRBV6-4 and TRBJ2-5; D is perhaps TRBD2 (5 bases). Germline lookup yields CDR1 MRHNA and CDR2 SNTAGT. V gave up 1 base and J gave up 5 bases, with 8 bases separating them. The CDR3 contains 13 residues. The DNA for the CDR3 is TGTGCCAGCAGTGACTTGGAGGAGGAGACCCAGTACTTC. Translated, it gives CASSDLEEETQYF.

V usage is TRBV29-1 and J usage is TRBJ1-2, with D perhaps TRBD1 (5 bases). The CDR3 is 13 amino acids. V was cut by 6 bases and J by 7 bases, with 18 bases left in between. Germline V gene lookup returns CDR1 SQVTM and CDR2 ANQGSEA. The CDR3, as DNA: TGCAGCGTGGATGCGGGCCTTAGGGGTGGCTACACCTTC. Translating gives CSVDAGLRGGYTF. The whole variable domain, remainder taken from reference TRBV29-1 and TRBJ1-2, is SAVISQKPSRDICQRGTSLTIQCQVDSQVTMMFWYRQQPGQSLTLIATANQGSEATYESGFVIDKFPISRPNLTFSTLTVSNMSPEDSSIYLCSVDAGLRGGYTFGSGTRLTVV.

The chain carries TRBV30 and TRBJ2-7; tentative D call: TRBD2 (6 bases). Trimming pared 8 bases from V and 0 bases from J, leaving 11 bases between. The CDR3 is 12 amino acids. Germline V gene data show CDR1 as GTSNPN and CDR2 as SVGIG (reference sequence). CDR3 coding DNA: TGTGCCGCTCAGGAGGGCTCCTACGAGCAGTACTTC. This translates into CAAQEGSYEQYF.

The rearrangement uses TRBV10-3 and TRBJ2-6; possible D gene TRBD1, 5 bases. The CDR3 totals 14 residues. In germline, CDR1 is ENHRY, CDR2 SYGVKD. The V and J ends lost 9 bases and 4 bases respectively, with 13 bases between them. CDR3 bases: TGTGCCATTCCGGCAGGGTCCGGGGCCAACGTCCTGACTTTC. Its translation: CAIPAGSGANVLTF.